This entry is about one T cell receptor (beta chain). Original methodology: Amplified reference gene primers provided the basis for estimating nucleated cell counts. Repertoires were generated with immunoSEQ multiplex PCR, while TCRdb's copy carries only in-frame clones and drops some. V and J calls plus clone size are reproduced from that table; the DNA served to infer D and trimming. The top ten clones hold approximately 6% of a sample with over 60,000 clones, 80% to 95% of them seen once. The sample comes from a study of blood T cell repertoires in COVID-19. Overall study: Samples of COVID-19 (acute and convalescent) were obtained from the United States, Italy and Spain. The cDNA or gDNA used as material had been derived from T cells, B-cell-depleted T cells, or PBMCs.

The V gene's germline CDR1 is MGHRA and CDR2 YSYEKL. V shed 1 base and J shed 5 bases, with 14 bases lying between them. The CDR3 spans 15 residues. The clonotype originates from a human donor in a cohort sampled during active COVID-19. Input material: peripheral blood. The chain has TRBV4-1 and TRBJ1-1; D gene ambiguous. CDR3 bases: TGCGCCAGCAGCCAAGGCCGCGGGAGAGGGACTGAAGCTTTCTTT. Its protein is CASSQGRGRGTEAFF.